The clone carrying this TCR beta chain appeared a single time. This sample is drawn from a study of OX40 agonist ivuxolimab in advanced cancers. CDR3 length: 11 amino acids. Germline V CDR1 and CDR2: DFQATT, SNEGSKA (reference sequence). V lost 6 bases, J lost 7 bases, and 10 bases lay in between. Samples of blood were obtained at baseline, on cycle 4 day 1, and on cycle 7 day 1. Clones were sequenced by immunoSEQ multiplex PCR, and TCRdb holds only the in-frame ones, with some missing. The sample has tens of thousands of clones, approximately 84% seen once; the top ten hold approximately 18%. The genes are TRBV20-1 and TRBJ2-4; D call uncertain. The material was CD4+ or CD8+ T cells sorted from blood, obtained in a trial of the OX40 agonist ivuxolimab. The TCR was taken from an adult with an advanced solid tumor such as melanoma, head and neck, liver or kidney cancer. The CDR3 DNA follows: TGCAGTGCATGGGGTGCGAACATTCAGTACTTC. It is translated as CSAWGANIQYF.